This record looks at one T cell receptor (beta chain) sequence and its context. Cohort allocation depended upon clinical history that participants reported. The sample belongs to a study of blood T cell repertoires in COVID-19. Overall study: The study drew acute and convalescent COVID-19 samples from the United States, Italy and Spain.

V lost 0 bases and J lost 16, with 15 bases in between. The CDR3 sequence is 12 residues long. The germline gives CDR1 GTSNPN, CDR2 SVGIG (reference sequence). TCRdb keeps only in-frame clones here, not all; method: immunoSEQ multiplex PCR. Among about 200,000 clones listed, around 88% were seen once. Sequences were obtained from PBMCs or T cells enriched from blood (not recorded which). The rearrangement joins TRBV30 to TRBJ1-4; possible D gene TRBD1, 6 bases. The clonotype was recovered from a man in his forties with acute COVID-19. The DNA for the CDR3 is TGTGCCTGGAGTGTGGTACAGGGCCTCTCGTTTTTT. This translates into CAWSVVQGLSFF.